Listed below are T cell receptor beta chains from one sample, sequenced in a study of blood T cells in healthy people across ages. TCRdb passed the 5' RACE reads through MiXCR, listing each CDR3 protein once. The table shows some 790,000 distinct CDR3 sequences, with under 30% occurring only once. The specimen was blood. The receptors were gathered from a woman older than 75 in good health. The CDR3 runs from the conserved cysteine through the conserved F or W. D genes are given only for firm matches. Size is stated for part of the rows, as once, few or many counts, or as a class when the clone is expanded.

j_call | v_call | d_call | clone_size | cdr3_nt | cdr3_aa
TRBJ1-2 | TRBV6-5 | . | . | TGTGCCAGCAGTTACGCGGGGCTCCGCTACACCTTC | CASSYAGLRYTF
TRBJ1-2 | TRBV2 | . | . | TGTGCCAGCAGGGTAAACAGGGACTATGGCTACACCTTC | CASRVNRDYGYTF
TRBJ2-3 | TRBV7-2 | . | many | TGTGCCAGCAGCTTATTCACAGCTAGCACAGATACGCAGTATTTT | CASSLFTASTDTQYF
TRBJ2-1 | TRBV7-2 | . | many | TGTGCCAGCAACCTACTGGACAATGAGCAGTTCTTC | CASNLLDNEQFF
TRBJ2-5 | TRBV5-1 | . | many | TGCGCCAGCACTATGGGCCGGAGCCAAGAGACCCAGTACTTC | CASTMGRSQETQYF
TRBJ2-2 | TRBV12-3/TRBV12-4 | . | few | TGTGCCAGCAGATTCCCCGGGACAGGGGGACTAGCGGGTATCCATCCAGATAACGGGGAGCTGTTTTTT | CASRFPGTGGLAGIHPDNGELFF
TRBJ2-3 | TRBV18 | TRBD2 | few | TGTGCCAGCTCACCATTAGCGGGGAACCGGGTCACAGATACGCAGTATTTT | CASSPLAGNRVTDTQYF
TRBJ1-2 | TRBV29-1 | . | . | TGCAGCGGCCGACGGGGAACCTATGGCTACACCTTC | CSGRRGTYGYTF
TRBJ2-3 | TRBV10-1 | . | few | TGCGCCAGCAGTGGAGCGGAGGGGTCAGATACGCAGTATTTT | CASSGAEGSDTQYF
TRBJ1-4 | TRBV7-2 | TRBD1 | . | TGTGCCAGCAGCCGGGACAGGGATAGGGAAAAACTGTTTTTT | CASSRDRDREKLFF
TRBJ1-6 | TRBV27 | . | . | TGTGCCAGCAGCTTAGGCTGGACCGGGGAGAGTAATTCACCCCTCCACTTT | CASSLGWTGESNSPLHF
TRBJ2-3 | TRBV7-2 | . | few | TGTGCCAGCAGCTCCCCGGTTAGCACAGATACGCAGTATTTT | CASSSPVSTDTQYF
TRBJ2-3 | TRBV5-1 | . | many | TGCGCCAGCAGCCCGGGGAGTTTTGCGGGGCTCACAGATACGCAGTATTTT | CASSPGSFAGLTDTQYF
TRBJ1-2 | TRBV9 | . | . | TGTGCCAGCAGCGTAGCTGGGGATGGTGGCTACACCTTC | CASSVAGDGGYTF
TRBJ1-2 | TRBV5-5 | . | many | TGTGCCAGCAGCCGGTTCCGGGAAGCTAACTATGGCTACACCTTC | CASSRFREANYGYTF
TRBJ2-5 | TRBV6-1 | . | few | TGTGCCAGCAGTTTAATAAAGGGACTGATAGAGACCCAGTACTTC | CASSLIKGLIETQYF
TRBJ2-5 | TRBV15 | TRBD1 | few | TGTGCCACCAGCAGAGGTGGAGGACAGGGGTCCCGGGGGACCCAGTACTTC | CATSRGGGQGSRGTQYF
TRBJ1-4 | TRBV6-6 | . | . | TGTGCCAGCAGTTCCCTCAGGGAGGCTAATGAAAAACTGTTTTTT | CASSSLREANEKLFF
TRBJ1-6 | TRBV21-1 | . | . | TGTGCCAGCAGCCCTTTTCCAGTGGCCCTCCACTTT | CASSPFPVALHF
TRBJ1-2 | TRBV7-9 | . | . | TGTGCCAGCAGCTTTGGAGAGGCAGGTAGCTACACCTTC | CASSFGEAGSYTF
TRBJ2-2 | TRBV7-9 | . | . | TGTGCCAGCAGCTTAGTTGAGGGGAACACCGGGGAGCTGTTTTTT | CASSLVEGNTGELFF
TRBJ2-7 | TRBV5-1 | . | . | TGCGCCAGCAGCGGTTCTTGCCACGAGCAGTACTTC | CASSGSCHEQYF
TRBJ2-3 | TRBV6-2/TRBV6-3 | . | many | TGTGCCAGCAGCCCCCTTACTTTTTTCACAGATACGCAGTATTTT | CASSPLTFFTDTQYF
TRBJ1-4 | TRBV2 | . | . | TGTGCCAGCAGTACATTGTTAGGGTATGAAAAACTGTTTTTT | CASSTLLGYEKLFF
TRBJ2-5 | TRBV5-1 | . | . | TGCGCCAGCAGCTTGGGCAGCCTCGGAGAGACCCAGTACTTC | CASSLGSLGETQYF
TRBJ2-7 | TRBV9 | TRBD1 | . | TGTGCCAGCAGCGTGATTCCGGACAGGGCCGCAGGTGAGCAGTACTTC | CASSVIPDRAAGEQYF
TRBJ2-6 | TRBV19 | . | few | TGTGCCAGTAGTATTGGACAGTACTCTGGGGCCAACGTCCTGACTTTC | CASSIGQYSGANVLTF
TRBJ2-7 | TRBV7-2 | TRBD1 | . | TGTGCCAGCAGACTCCCGGGACAGGGGGTTCCCACCTACGAGCAGTACTTC | CASRLPGQGVPTYEQYF
TRBJ1-1 | TRBV19 | . | . | TGTGCCAGTAGTATATCTTCCTCAGGAAGAGCTTTCTTT | CASSISSSGRAFF